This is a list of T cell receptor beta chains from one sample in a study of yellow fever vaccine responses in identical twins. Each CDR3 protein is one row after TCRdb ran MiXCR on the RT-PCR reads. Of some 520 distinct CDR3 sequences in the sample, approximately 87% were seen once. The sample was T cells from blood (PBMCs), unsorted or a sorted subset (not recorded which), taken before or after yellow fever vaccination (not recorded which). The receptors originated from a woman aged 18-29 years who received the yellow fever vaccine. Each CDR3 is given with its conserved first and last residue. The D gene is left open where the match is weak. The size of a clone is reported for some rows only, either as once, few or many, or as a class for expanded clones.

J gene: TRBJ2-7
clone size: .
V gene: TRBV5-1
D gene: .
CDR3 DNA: TGCGCCAGCAGCTTAGGATGGCGGGATGGGGAGGAGCAGTACTTC
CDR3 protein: CASSLGWRDGEEQYF

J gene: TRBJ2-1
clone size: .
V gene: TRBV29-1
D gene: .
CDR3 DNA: TGCAGCGTTGAAGGGGGCTGGAGCAATGAGCAGTTCTTC
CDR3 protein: CSVEGGWSNEQFF

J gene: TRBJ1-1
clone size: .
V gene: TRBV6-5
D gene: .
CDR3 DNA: TGTGCCAGCAGTTATTCGGGGAGCACTGAAGCTTTCTTT
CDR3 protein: CASSYSGSTEAFF

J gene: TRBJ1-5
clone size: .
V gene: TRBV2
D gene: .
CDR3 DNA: TGTGCCAGCAGTGAATGGGCCACTAGCAATCAGCCCCAGCATTTT
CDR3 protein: CASSEWATSNQPQHF

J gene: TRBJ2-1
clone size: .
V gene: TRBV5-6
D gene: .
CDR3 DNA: TGTGCCAGCAGCGAAAACAATGAGCAGTTCTTC
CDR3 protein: CASSENNEQFF

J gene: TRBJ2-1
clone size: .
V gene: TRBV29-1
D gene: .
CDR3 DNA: TGCAGCGTTGGAGGGAATGAGCAGTTCTTC
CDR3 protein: CSVGGNEQFF

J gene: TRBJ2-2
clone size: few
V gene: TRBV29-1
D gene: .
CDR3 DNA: TGCAGCGCCCAAAGATTAACCGGGGAGCTGTTTTTT
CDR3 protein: CSAQRLTGELFF

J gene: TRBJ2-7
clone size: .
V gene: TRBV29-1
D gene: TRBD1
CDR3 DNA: TGCAGCGTTGTGACAGGGGATTCCTACGAGCAGTACTTC
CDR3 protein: CSVVTGDSYEQYF

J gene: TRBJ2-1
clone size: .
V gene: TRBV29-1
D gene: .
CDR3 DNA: TGCAGCGTTGACTTGGCGGTAATGGTAGGTGAGCAGTTCTTC
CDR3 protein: CSVDLAVMVGEQFF

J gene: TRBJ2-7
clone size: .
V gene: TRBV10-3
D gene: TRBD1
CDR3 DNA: TGTGCCATCAGTGAGGACAGGGTAGAGGTATCCTACGAGCAGTACTTC
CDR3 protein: CAISEDRVEVSYEQYF

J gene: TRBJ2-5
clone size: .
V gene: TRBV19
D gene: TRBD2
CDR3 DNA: TGTGCCAGTAGTATTTGGGGGGGAGAGACCCAGTACTTC
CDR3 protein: CASSIWGGETQYF

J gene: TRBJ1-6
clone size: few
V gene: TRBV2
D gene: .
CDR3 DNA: TGTGCCAGCAGTGAAGAGCGATCACCCCTCCACTTT
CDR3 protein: CASSEERSPLHF

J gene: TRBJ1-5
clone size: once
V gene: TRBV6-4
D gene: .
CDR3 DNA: TGTGCCAGCAGTGAGACAGGCAATCAGCCCCAGCATTTT
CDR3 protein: CASSETGNQPQHF

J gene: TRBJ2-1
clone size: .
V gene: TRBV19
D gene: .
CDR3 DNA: TGTGCCAGTAGTATAGCGGGAGACTACAATGAGCAGTTCTTC
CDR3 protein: CASSIAGDYNEQFF

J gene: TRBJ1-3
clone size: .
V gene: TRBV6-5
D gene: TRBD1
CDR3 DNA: TGTGCCAGCAGTTACGTGCAGGGGGCCCACTCTGGAAACACCATATATTTT
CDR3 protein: CASSYVQGAHSGNTIYF

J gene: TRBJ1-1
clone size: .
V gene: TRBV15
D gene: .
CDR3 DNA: TGTGCCACCAGCACATACAGGGTGGGCACTGAAGCTTTCTTT
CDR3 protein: CATSTYRVGTEAFF

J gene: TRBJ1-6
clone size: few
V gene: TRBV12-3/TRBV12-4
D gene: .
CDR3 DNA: TGTGCCAGCAGATTGGAGAGCTCCTATAATTCACCCCTCCACTTT
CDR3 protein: CASRLESSYNSPLHF

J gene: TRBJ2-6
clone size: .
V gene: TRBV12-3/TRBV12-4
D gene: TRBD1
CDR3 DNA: TGTGCCAGCAGTTTAGCGATCGGGACAGGGGGTTACTCTGGGGCCAACGTCCTGACTTTC
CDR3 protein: CASSLAIGTGGYSGANVLTF

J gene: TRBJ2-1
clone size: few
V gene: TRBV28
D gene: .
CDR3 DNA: TGTGCCATCCATAGGGACCGAAGCTCCTACAATGAGCAGTTCTTC
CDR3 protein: CAIHRDRSSYNEQFF

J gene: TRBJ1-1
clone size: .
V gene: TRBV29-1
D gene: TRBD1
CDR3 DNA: TGCAGCGTTCCAGCGACAGGGACTGAAGCTTTCTTT
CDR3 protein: CSVPATGTEAFF

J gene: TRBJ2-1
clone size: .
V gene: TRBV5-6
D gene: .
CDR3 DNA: TGTGCCAGCAGCCCGGCCTCGAACAATGAGCAGTTCTTC
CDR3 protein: CASSPASNNEQFF

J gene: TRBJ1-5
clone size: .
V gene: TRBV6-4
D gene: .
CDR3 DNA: TGTGCCAGCAGTCACGAGATGCATCAGCCCCAGCATTTT
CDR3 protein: CASSHEMHQPQHF

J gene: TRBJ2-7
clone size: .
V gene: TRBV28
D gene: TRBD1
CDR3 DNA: TGTGCCAGCAGCCCAAGGACAGGGTCCTACGAGCAGTACTTC
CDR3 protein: CASSPRTGSYEQYF

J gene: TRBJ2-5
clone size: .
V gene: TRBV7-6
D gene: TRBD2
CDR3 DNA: TGTGCCAGCAGCTTCTCCAGGACTAGCGGGGACCAAGAGACCCAGTACTTC
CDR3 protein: CASSFSRTSGDQETQYF

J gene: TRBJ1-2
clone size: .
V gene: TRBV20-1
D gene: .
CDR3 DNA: TGCAGTGCTGGCGACCCTCCTGACGAATATGGCTACACCTTC
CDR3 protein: CSAGDPPDEYGYTF

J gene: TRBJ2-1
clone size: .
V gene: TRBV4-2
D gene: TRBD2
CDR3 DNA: TGTGCCAGCAGCCGCGGGGGTGATTACAATGAGCAGTTCTTC
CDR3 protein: CASSRGGDYNEQFF

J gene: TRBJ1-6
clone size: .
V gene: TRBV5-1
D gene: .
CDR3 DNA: TGCGCCAGCAGCGATTACAGGGAAATCTATTCACCCCTCCACTTT
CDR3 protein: CASSDYREIYSPLHF

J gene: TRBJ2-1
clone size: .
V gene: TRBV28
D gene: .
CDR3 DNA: TGTGCCAGCAGAACCTCGGGGGCAGAAAACTACAATGAGCAGTTCTTC
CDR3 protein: CASRTSGAENYNEQFF

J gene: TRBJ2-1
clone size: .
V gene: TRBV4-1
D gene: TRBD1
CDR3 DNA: TGCGCCAGCAGCTCCGGACAGGGTTTCTACAATGAGCAGTTCTTC
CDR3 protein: CASSSGQGFYNEQFF

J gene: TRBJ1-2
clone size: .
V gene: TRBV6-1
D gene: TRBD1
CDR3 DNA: TGTGCCAGCAGTGAACAGACGGACAGGGTCTATGGCTACACCTTC
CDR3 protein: CASSEQTDRVYGYTF

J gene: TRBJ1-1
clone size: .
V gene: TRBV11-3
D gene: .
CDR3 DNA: TGTGCCAGCAGCCACACCCGCAGGGATCGAGCTTTCTTT
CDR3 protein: CASSHTRRDRAFF

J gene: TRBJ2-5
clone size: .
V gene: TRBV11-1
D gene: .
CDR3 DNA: TGTGCCAGCAGCTTAGGTCTTGAAGAGACCCAGTACTTC
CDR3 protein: CASSLGLEETQYF

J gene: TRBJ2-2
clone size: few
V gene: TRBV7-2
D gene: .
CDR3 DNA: TGTGCCAGCAGCCGCCGCCACCTAGGGAACACCGGGGAGCTGTTTTTT
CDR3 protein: CASSRRHLGNTGELFF

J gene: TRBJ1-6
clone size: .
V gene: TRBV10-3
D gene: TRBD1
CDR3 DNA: TGTGCCATCAGTTCATTACAGGGGGCCTATAATTCACCCCTCCACTTT
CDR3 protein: CAISSLQGAYNSPLHF

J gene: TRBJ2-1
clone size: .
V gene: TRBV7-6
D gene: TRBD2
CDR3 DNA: TGTGCCAGCAGCTCGACTAGCGTTGGGGATGAGCAGTTCTTC
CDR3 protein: CASSSTSVGDEQFF

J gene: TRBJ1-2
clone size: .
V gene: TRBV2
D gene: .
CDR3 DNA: TGTGCCAGCAATGGCTACACCTTC
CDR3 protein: CASNGYTF

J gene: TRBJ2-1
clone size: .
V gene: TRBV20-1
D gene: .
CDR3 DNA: TGCAGTGCTAGAGATCGAGTCTCCTACAATGAGCAGTTCTTC
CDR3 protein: CSARDRVSYNEQFF

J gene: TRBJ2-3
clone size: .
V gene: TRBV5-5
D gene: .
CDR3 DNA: TGTGCCAGCAGCTTGGAGTATTGGCGCAATACGCAGTATTTT
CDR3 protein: CASSLEYWRNTQYF

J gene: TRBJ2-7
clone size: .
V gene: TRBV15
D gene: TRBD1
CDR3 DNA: TGTGCCACCAGCGGACAGGGATACGAGCAGTACTTC
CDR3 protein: CATSGQGYEQYF